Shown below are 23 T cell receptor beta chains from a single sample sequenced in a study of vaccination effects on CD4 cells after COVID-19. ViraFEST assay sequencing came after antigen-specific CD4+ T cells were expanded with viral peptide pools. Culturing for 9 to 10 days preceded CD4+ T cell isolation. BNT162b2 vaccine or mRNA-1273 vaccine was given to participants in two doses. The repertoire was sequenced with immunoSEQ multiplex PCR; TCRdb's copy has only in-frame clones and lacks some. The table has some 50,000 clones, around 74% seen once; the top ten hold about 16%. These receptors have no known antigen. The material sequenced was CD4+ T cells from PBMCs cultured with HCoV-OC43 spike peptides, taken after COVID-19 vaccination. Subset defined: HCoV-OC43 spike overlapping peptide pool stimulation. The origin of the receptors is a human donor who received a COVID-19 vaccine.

This CDR3 reads CASRPRQDTRWNSPLHF. The CDR3 DNA sequence: TGTGCCAGCAGACCTCGACAGGACACGAGATGGAATTCACCCCTCCACTTT. The chain uses TRBV7-9 and TRBJ1-6, with a tentative D call TRBD1 (6 bases). CDR1 is SEHNR and CDR2 is FQNEAQ in the germline V gene (reference sequence). Between the trimmed V and J ends, which lost 6 bases and 7 bases, there was a span of 22 bases. The CDR3 totals 17 residues.

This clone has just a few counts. The CDR3, as DNA: TGTGCCAGCAGCTTGACAGGGGGCTCTGGAAACACCATATATTTT. Protein sequence: CASSLTGGSGNTIYF. The genes are TRBV7-6 and TRBJ1-3, with 9 positions matching TRBD1. This CDR3 contains 15 residues. The germline V gene encodes CDR1 SGHVS and CDR2 FNYEAQ. J gave up 0 bases and V 3 bases, and 0 bases lay outside the gene matches.

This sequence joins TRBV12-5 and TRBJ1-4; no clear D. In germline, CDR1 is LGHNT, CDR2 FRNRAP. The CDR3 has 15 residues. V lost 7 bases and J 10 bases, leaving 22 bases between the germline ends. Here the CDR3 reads CASARGDWPIGKLFF. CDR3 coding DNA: TGTGCTAGTGCCCGAGGCGATTGGCCGATTGGAAAACTGTTTTTT. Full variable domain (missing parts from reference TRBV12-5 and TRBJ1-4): DARVTQTPRHKVTEMGQEVTMRCQPILGHNTVFWYRQTMMQGLELLAYFRNRAPLDDSGMPKDRFSAEMPDATLATLKIQPSEPRDSAVYFCASARGDWPIGKLFFGSGTQLSVL.

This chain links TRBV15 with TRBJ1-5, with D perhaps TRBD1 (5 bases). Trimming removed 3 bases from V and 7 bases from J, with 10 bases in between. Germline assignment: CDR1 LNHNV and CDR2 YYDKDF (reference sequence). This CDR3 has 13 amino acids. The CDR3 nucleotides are TGTGCCACCAGCAGTTTGTGGGGGCAGCCCCAGCATTTT. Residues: CATSSLWGQPQHF.

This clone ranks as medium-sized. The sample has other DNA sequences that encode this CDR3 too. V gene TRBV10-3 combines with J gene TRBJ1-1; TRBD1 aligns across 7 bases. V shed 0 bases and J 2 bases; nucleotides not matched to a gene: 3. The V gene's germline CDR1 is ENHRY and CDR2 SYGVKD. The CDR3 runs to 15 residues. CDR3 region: CAISESGTANTEAFF. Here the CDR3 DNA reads TGTGCCATCAGTGAGTCGGGGACAGCAAACACTGAAGCTTTCTTT.

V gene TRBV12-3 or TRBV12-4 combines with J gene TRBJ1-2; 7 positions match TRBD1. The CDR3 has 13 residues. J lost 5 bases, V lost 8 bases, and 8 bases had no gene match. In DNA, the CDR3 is TGTGCCAGCGCTACTTTGACAGGGTATGGCTACACCTTC. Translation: CASATLTGYGYTF.

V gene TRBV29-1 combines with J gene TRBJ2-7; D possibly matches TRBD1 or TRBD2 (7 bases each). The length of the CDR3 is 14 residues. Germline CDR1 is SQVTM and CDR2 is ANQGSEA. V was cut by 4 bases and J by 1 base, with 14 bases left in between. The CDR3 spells CSVGGGQSSYEQYF. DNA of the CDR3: TGCAGCGTTGGGGGGGGACAGTCGTCCTACGAGCAGTACTTC.

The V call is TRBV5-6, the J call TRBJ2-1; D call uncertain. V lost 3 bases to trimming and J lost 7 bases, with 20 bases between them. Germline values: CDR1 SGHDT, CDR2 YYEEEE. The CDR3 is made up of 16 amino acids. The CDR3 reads CASSSPSFLLGNEQFF. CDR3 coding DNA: TGTGCCAGCAGCTCCCCAAGCTTCCTCCTGGGGAATGAGCAGTTCTTC.

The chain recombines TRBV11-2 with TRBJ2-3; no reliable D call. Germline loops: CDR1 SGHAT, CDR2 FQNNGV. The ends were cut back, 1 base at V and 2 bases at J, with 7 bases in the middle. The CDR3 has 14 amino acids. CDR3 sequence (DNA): TGTGCCAGCAGCTTAGTGCTGAACACAGATACGCAGTATTTT. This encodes CASSLVLNTDTQYF. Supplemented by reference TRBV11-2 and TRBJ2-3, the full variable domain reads EAGVAQSPRYKIIEKRQSVAFWCNPISGHATLYWYQQILGQGPKLLIQFQNNGVVDDSQLPKDRFSAERLKGVDSTLKIQPAKLEDSAVYLCASSLVLNTDTQYFGPGTRLTVL.

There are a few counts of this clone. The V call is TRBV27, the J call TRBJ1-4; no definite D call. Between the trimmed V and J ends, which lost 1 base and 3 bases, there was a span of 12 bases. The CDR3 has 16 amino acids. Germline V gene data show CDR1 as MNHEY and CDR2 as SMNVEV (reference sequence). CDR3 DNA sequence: TGTGCCAGCAGTTTATACGGATTTGGGGCTAATGAAAAACTGTTTTTT. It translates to CASSLYGFGANEKLFF.

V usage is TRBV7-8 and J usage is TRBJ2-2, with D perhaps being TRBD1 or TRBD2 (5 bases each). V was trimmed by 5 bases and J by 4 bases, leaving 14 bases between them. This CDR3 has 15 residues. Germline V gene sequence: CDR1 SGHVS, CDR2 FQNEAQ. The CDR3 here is CASSPGTPPTGELFF. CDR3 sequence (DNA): TGTGCCAGCAGCCCCGGGACCCCCCCCACCGGGGAGCTGTTTTTT.

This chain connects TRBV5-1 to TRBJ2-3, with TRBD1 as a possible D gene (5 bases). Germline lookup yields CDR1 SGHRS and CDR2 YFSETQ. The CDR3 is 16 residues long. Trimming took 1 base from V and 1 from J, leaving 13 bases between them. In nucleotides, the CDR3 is TGCGCCAGCAGCTTGTCAGGGCCGGTGGGCACAGATACGCAGTATTTT. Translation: CASSLSGPVGTDTQYF.

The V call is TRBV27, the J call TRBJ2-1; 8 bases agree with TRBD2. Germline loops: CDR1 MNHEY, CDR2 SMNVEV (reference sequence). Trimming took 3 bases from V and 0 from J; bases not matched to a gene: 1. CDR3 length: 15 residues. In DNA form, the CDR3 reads TGTGCCAGCAGTTTGGGGACTAGCTCCTACAATGAGCAGTTCTTC. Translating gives CASSLGTSSYNEQFF.

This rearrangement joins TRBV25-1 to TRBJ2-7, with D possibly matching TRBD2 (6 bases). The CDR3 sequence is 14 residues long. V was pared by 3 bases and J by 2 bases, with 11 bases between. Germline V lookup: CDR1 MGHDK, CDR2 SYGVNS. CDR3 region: CASSDPAGTYEQYF. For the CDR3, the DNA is TGTGCCAGCAGTGACCCAGCGGGTACCTACGAGCAGTACTTC.

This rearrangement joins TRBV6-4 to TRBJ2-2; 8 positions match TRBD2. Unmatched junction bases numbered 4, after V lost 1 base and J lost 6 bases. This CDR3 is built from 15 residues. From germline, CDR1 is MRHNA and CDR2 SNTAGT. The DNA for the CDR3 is TGTGCCAGCAGTGACTACGGGGGGGCCTCCGGGGAGCTGTTTTTT. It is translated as CASSDYGGASGELFF.

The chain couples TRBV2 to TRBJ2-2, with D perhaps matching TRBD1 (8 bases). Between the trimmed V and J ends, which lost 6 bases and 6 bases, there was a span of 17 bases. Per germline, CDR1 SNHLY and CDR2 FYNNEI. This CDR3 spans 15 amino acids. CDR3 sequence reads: CASSTDRAGAGELFF. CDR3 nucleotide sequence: TGTGCCAGCAGCACGGACAGGGCGGGAGCCGGGGAGCTGTTTTTT. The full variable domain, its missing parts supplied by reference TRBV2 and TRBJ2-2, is EPEVTQTPSHQVTQMGQEVILRCVPISNHLYFYWYRQILGQKVEFLVSFYNNEISEKSEIFDDQFSVERPDGSNFTLKIRSTKLEDSAMYFCASSTDRAGAGELFFGEGSRLTVL.

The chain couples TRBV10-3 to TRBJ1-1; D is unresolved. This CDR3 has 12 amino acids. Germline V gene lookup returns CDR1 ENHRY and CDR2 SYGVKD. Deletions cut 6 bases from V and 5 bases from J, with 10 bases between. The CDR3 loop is CAIRREGTEAFF. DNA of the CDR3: TGTGCCATCAGAAGGGAGGGAACTGAAGCTTTCTTT.

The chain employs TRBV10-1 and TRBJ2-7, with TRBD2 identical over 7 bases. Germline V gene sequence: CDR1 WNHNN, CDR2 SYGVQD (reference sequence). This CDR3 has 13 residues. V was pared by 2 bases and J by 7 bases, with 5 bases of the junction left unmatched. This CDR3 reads CASSETFGREQYF. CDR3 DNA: TGCGCCAGCAGTGAGACCTTCGGGAGGGAGCAGTACTTC.

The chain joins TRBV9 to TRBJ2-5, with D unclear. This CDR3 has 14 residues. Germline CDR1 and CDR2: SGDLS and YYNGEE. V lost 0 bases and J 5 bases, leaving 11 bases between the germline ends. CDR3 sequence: CASSVGTLRETQYF. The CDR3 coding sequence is TGTGCCAGCAGCGTAGGAACCCTTAGGGAGACCCAGTACTTC.

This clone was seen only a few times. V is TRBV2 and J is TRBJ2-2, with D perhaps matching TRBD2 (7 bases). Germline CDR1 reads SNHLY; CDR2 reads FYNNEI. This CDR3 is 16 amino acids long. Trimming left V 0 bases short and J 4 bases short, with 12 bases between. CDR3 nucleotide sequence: TGTGCCAGCAGTGAAGCAGGGGGAGGGCGCACCGGGGAGCTGTTTTTT. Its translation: CASSEAGGGRTGELFF.

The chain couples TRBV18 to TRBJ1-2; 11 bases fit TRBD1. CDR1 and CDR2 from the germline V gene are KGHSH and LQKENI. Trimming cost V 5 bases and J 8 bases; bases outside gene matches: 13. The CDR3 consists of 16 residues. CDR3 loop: CASSADIGTGGVGYTF. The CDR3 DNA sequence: TGTGCCAGCTCAGCGGACATTGGGACAGGGGGTGTCGGCTACACCTTC.

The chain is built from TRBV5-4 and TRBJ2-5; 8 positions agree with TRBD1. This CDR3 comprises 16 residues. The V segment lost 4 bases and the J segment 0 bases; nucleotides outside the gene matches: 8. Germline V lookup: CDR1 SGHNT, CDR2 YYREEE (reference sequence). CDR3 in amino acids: CASSLNRGSNQETQYF. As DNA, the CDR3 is TGTGCCAGCAGCCTTAACAGGGGGTCGAACCAAGAGACCCAGTACTTC.

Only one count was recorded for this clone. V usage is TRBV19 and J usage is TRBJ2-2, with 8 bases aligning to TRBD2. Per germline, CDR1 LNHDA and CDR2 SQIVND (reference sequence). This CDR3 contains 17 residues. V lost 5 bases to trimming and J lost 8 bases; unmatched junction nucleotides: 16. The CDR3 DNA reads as TGTGCCAGTAGTCCAACCCGGACTAGCTCGTTAGCGGGGGAGCTGTTTTTT. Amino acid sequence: CASSPTRTSSLAGELFF. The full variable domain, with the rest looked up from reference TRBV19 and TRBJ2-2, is DGGITQSPKYLFRKEGQNVTLSCEQNLNHDAMYWYRQDPGQGLRLIYYSQIVNDFQKGDIAEGYSVSREKKESFPLTVTSAQKNPTAFYLCASSPTRTSSLAGELFFGEGSRLTVL.